This section outlines one T cell receptor beta chain sequence together with its context. No antigen is known for it. The entry originates in a study of OX40 agonist ivuxolimab in advanced cancers. Systemic immunosuppression or a history of autoimmune disease excluded patients. CDR1 is SQVTM, CDR2 ANQGSEA, per germline. This CDR3 is built from 13 residues. Between the trimmed V and J ends, which lost 4 bases and 0 bases, there was a span of 10 bases. Regarding the study as a whole: Relative to CD4+, CD8+ T cells held more expanded clones on average. Part of the nonresponder group also had normalized T-cell clonal expansion that was low.

Assay: immunoSEQ multiplex PCR; the TCRdb copy retains only in-frame clones and omits some. The sample holds 50,000 to 75,000 clones; roughly nine tenths are singletons and the top ten take about 19%. This TCR was recovered from an adult with an advanced solid tumor such as melanoma, head and neck, liver or kidney cancer. V gene TRBV29-1 combines with J gene TRBJ2-7; D gene ambiguous. The sequencing here drew on CD4+ or CD8+ T cells sorted from blood, taken in a trial of the OX40 agonist ivuxolimab. In nucleotides, the CDR3 is TGCAGCGTTGCGCGTCAGTCCTCCTACGAGCAGTACTTC. Translating it yields CSVARQSSYEQYF.